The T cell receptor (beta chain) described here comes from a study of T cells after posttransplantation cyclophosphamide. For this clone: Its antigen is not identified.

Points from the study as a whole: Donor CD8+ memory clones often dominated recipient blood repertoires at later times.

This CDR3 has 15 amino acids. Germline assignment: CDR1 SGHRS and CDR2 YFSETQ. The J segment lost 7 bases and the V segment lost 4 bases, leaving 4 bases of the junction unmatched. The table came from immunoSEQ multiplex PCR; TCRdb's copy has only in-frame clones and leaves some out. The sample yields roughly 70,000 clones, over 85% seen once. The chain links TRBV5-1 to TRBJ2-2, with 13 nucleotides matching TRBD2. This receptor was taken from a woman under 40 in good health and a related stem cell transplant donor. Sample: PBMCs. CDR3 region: CASSRTSGGVGELFF. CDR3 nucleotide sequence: TGCGCCAGCAGCAGGACTAGCGGGGGTGTCGGGGAGCTGTTTTTT. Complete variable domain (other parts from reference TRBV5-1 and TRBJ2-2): KAGVTQTPRYLIKTRGQQVTLSCSPISGHRSVSWYQQTPGQGLQFLFEYFSETQRNKGNFPGRFSGRQFSNSRSEMNVSTLELGDSALYLCASSRTSGGVGELFFGEGSRLTVL.